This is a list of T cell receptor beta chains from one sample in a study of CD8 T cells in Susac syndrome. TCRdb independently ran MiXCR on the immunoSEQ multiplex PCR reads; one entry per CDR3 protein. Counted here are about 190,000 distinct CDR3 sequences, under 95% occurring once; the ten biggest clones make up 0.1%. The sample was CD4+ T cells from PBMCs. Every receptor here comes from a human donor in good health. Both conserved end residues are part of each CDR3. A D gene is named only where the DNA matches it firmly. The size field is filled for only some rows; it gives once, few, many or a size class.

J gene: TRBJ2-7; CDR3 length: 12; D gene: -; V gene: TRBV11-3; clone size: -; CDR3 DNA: TGTGCCAGCAGCTTAGGCCTAGACGAGCAGTACTTC; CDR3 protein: CASSLGLDEQYF
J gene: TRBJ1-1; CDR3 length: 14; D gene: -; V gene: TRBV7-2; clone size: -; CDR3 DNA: TGTGCCAGCAGCTTACGGGCTCGGAACACTGAAGCTTTCTTT; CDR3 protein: CASSLRARNTEAFF
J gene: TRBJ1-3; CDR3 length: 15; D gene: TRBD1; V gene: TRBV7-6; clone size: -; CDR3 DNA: TGTGCCAGCAGCTGGGGGACAGTGTCTGGAAACACCATATATTTT; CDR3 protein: CASSWGTVSGNTIYF
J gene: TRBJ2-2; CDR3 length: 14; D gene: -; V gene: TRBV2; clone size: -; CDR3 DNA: TGTGCCAGCAGTGAGTTCCAGGTTGGCGGGGAGCTGTTTTTT; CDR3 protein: CASSEFQVGGELFF
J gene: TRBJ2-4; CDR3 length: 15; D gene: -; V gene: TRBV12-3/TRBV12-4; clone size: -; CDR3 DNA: TGTGCCAGCAGTCTGGCTCAGGGAGCCAAAAACATTCAGTACTTC; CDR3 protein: CASSLAQGAKNIQYF
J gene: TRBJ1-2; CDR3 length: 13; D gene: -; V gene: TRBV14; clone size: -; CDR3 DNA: TGTGCCAGCAGCCAAGAGCAGGGTTATGGCTACACCTTC; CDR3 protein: CASSQEQGYGYTF
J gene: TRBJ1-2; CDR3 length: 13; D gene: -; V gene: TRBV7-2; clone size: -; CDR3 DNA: TGTGCCAGCAGCACACAGACACACTATGGCTACACCTTC; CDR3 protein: CASSTQTHYGYTF
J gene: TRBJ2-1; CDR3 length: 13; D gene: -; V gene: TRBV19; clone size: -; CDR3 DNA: TGTGCCAGTAGGAGCAGCACCTACAATGAGCAGTTCTTC; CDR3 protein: CASRSSTYNEQFF
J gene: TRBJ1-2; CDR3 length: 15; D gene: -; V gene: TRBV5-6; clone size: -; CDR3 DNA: TGTGCCAGCAGCTCGTCACGACAGGACCTCTATGGCTACACCTTC; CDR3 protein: CASSSSRQDLYGYTF
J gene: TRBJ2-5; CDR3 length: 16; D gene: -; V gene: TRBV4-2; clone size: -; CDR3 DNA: TGTGCCAGCAGCCAAGAAACATCCAGAGCCCAAGAGACCCAGTACTTC; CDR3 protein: CASSQETSRAQETQYF
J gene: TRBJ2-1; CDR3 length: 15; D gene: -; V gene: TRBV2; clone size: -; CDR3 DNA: TGTGCCAGCAGTGAAGCAGGAGGGTCCCACAATGAGCAGTTCTTC; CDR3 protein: CASSEAGGSHNEQFF
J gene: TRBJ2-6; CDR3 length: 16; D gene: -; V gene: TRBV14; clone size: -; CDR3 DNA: TGTGCCAGCAGCCAAGTTATGGGGATCGGGGCCAACGTCCTGACTTTC; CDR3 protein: CASSQVMGIGANVLTF
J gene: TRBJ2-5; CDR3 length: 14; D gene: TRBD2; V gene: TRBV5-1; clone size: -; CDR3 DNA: TGCGCCAGCGGCGAGGCGGGGGGAAAAGAGACCCAGTACTTC; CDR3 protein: CASGEAGGKETQYF
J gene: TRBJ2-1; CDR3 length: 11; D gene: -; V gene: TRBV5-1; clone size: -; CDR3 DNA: TGCGCCACCAGGCTGCACAATGAGCAGTTCTTC; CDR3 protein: CATRLHNEQFF
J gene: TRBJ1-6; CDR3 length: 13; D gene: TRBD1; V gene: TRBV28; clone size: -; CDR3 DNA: TGTGCCAGCAAAGGGGGCGCGGATTCACCCCTCCACTTT; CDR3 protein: CASKGGADSPLHF
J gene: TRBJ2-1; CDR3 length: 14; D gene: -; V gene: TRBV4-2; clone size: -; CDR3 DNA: TGTGCCAGCAGCCTCACCCAGGGGCAGGGGGAGCAGTTCTTC; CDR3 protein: CASSLTQGQGEQFF
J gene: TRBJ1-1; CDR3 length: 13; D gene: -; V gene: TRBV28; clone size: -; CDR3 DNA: TGTGCCAGCAGGCCAGGGATTGAGACTGAAGCTTTCTTT; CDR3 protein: CASRPGIETEAFF
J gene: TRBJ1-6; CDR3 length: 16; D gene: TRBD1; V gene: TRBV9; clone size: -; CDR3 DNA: TGTGCCAGCAGCGTACGGGACAGCTCCTATAATTCACCCCTCCACTTT; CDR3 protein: CASSVRDSSYNSPLHF
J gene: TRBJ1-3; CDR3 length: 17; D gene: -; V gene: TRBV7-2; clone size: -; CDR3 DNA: TGTGCCAGCAGCTTAGCAAGGGGCCGAAGCTCTGGAAACACCATATATTTT; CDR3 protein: CASSLARGRSSGNTIYF
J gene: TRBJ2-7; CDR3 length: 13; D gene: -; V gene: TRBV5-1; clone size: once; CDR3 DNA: TGCGCCAGCAGCTTAGAGGGACACTACGAGCAGTACTTC; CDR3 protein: CASSLEGHYEQYF
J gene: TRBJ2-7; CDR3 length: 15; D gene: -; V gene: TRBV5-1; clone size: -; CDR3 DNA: TGCGCCAGCAGCAAGGCGCTGGCGGGAATTCACGAGCAGTACTTC; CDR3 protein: CASSKALAGIHEQYF